Following are 32 T cell receptor beta chains from one sample sequenced in a study of blood T cells in healthy people across ages. PCR was performed a second time for roughly 7 to 12 cycles using a sample-barcoded 5' primer and a J-beta primer mix. TCRdb analysed the 5' RACE reads with MiXCR anew, one entry per CDR3 protein. The sample yields 1,500,000 or so distinct CDR3 sequences, around 40% seen once. The sample consisted of blood. The receptors shown here come from a woman under 30 in good health.

On this clonotype: The junction and the germline gene differ at one end; a read error may be behind it. J is TRBJ2-3 and V is TRBV11-2; tentatively, D is TRBD2 (5 bases). In germline, CDR1 is SGHAT, CDR2 FQNNGV. The CDR3 contains 13 residues. The CDR3 sequence: CAISGYNTDTQYF. In nucleotides, the CDR3 is TGTGCCATCAGCGGATACAACACAGATACGCAGTATTTT.

CDR3 in DNA: TGTGCCAGCAGTTATGAGACGATCCAAGAGACCCAGTACTTC. This codes for CASSYETIQETQYF. The chain employs TRBV6-2 or TRBV6-3 and TRBJ2-5; D is unresolved. V was pared by 3 bases and J by 1 base, with 9 bases between. The CDR3 runs 14 residues. Germline V gene sequence: CDR1 MNHEY, CDR2 SVGEGT.

The CDR3 bases are TGTGCCAGCAGCTACTTCGACAGGGGTAGCAATCAGCCCCAGCATTTT. This sequence encodes CASSYFDRGSNQPQHF. This rearrangement joins TRBV7-4 to TRBJ1-5, with 8 bases aligning to TRBD1. Germline V gene lookup returns CDR1 SGHVT and CDR2 SQSDAQ. The CDR3 length is 16 residues. V dropped 4 bases and J dropped 0; count of bases not matched to a gene: 5.

In this sample, this clonotype turned up a few times. This chain joins TRBV7-2 and TRBJ1-1; D gene uncertain. The CDR3 is 11 amino acids. Trimming left V 3 bases short and J 5 bases short, with 4 bases between. CDR1 is SGHTA, CDR2 FQGNSA, per germline. Here the CDR3 reads CASSFVTEAFF. The CDR3 DNA reads TGTGCCAGCAGCTTTGTGACTGAAGCTTTCTTT.

This clonotype was seen only a few times. This sequence joins TRBV7-6 and TRBJ1-1, with D tentatively TRBD1 (6 bases). V lost 0 bases to trimming and J lost 5 bases, with 13 bases between them. CDR1 and CDR2 (germline): SGHVS, FNYEAQ. The CDR3 contains 15 residues. The CDR3 spells CASSLAYGGGTEAFF. The CDR3 DNA reads as TGTGCCAGCAGCTTAGCCTACGGAGGGGGGACTGAAGCTTTCTTT.

This clonotype was observed a handful of times. The V and J genes are TRBV25-1 and TRBJ2-1, with a weak D call TRBD1 (5 bases). V was trimmed by 5 bases and J by 8 bases, leaving 10 bases between them. Germline values: CDR1 MGHDK, CDR2 SYGVNS. This CDR3 spans 12 amino acids. CDR3 nucleotides: TGTGCCAGCAGTCCCCAGACAGATGAGCAGTTCTTC. Translated, it gives CASSPQTDEQFF.

This clonotype was detected only once. The gene calls are TRBV20-1 and TRBJ1-2; TRBD1 aligns across 7 bases. This CDR3 is built from 13 residues. J lost 6 bases, V lost 6 bases, and 10 bases had no gene match. CDR1 and CDR2 from the germline V gene are DFQATT and SNEGSKA (reference sequence). The CDR3 sequence is CSATGDLGDGYTF. The CDR3 nucleotides are TGCAGTGCAACAGGGGATCTCGGCGATGGCTACACCTTC.

In its sample, this clonotype was seen a few times. A much larger clone lies a single base off, so this may be a read error. The V and J genes are TRBV29-1 and TRBJ2-5; D remains unclear. Germline values: CDR1 SQVTM, CDR2 ANQGSEA. Between the trimmed V and J ends, which lost 4 bases and 11 bases, there was a span of 14 bases. This CDR3 comprises 11 residues. This CDR3 reads CSVGAYNEQYF. The CDR3, as DNA: TGCAGCGTTGGAGCCTACAATGAGCAGTACTTC.

This chain joins TRBV7-9 and TRBJ2-7; no firm D call. This CDR3 spans 14 amino acids. The V end was cut by 5 bases, the J end by 3 bases, with 14 bases between. Germline V gene lookup returns CDR1 SEHNR and CDR2 FQNEAQ (reference sequence). CDR3 in DNA: TGTGCCAGCAGCCCCCTGGACCGGCTCTACGAGCAGTACTTC. Its translation: CASSPLDRLYEQYF.

This rearrangement joins TRBV20-1 to TRBJ1-2; no reliable D call. The CDR3 covers 12 residues. CDR1 is DFQATT and CDR2 is SNEGSKA in the germline V gene (reference sequence). V lost 1 base, J lost 7 bases, and 10 bases lay in between. The CDR3 is CSARGPSGGYTF. The CDR3, as DNA: TGCAGTGCTAGAGGGCCGAGTGGTGGCTACACCTTC.

The chain joins TRBV20-1 to TRBJ2-1; the match to TRBD2 covers 14 bases. The V gene's germline CDR1 is DFQATT and CDR2 SNEGSKA (reference sequence). Losses at the gene ends were 2 bases for V and 11 bases for J; bases not matched to a gene: 11. This CDR3 has 16 amino acids. CDR3 residues: CSARPTGTSGRGKQFF. CDR3 DNA sequence: TGCAGTGCTAGACCTACCGGGACTAGCGGGAGAGGCAAGCAGTTCTTC.

The chain carries TRBV7-2 and TRBJ1-1, with 9 bases fitting TRBD1. Germline lookup yields CDR1 SGHTA and CDR2 FQGNSA. V lost 7 bases, J lost 0 bases, and 6 bases stayed unmatched. The CDR3 sequence is 15 residues long. The CDR3 bases are TGTGCCAGCATCAAACAGGGGGCCCTGAACACTGAAGCTTTCTTT. Its translation: CASIKQGALNTEAFF. Complete variable domain (other parts from reference TRBV7-2 and TRBJ1-1): GAGVSQSPSNKVTEKGKDVELRCDPISGHTALYWYRQSLGQGLEFLIYFQGNSAPDKSGLPSDRFSAERTGGSVSTLTIQRTQQEDSAVYLCASIKQGALNTEAFFGQGTRLTVV.

In this sample, this clonotype turned up a few times. The J gene is TRBJ2-1, the V gene TRBV9; D is ambiguous. CDR1 is SGDLS, CDR2 YYNGEE, per germline. Trimming pared 4 bases from V and 6 bases from J, leaving 17 bases between. The CDR3 contains 15 residues. The CDR3 DNA follows: TGTGCCAGCAGCCCCAACAGTGCCGGTCCCAATGAGCAGTTCTTC. Translated: CASSPNSAGPNEQFF.

This clonotype was detected a few times. The chain has TRBV12-3 or TRBV12-4 and TRBJ2-1; 13 bases align to TRBD2. CDR3 length equals 16 residues. The V and J ends lost 5 bases and 5 bases, in that order; junction bases with no gene match: 6. This CDR3 reads CASSPRTSGGHNEQFF. CDR3 DNA: TGTGCCAGCAGTCCGCGGACTAGCGGGGGCCACAATGAGCAGTTCTTC.

The sample holds a few counts of this clonotype. The gene calls are TRBV12-3 or TRBV12-4 and TRBJ2-1, with D possibly matching TRBD2 (5 bases). The CDR3 has 15 amino acids. V was shortened by 7 bases and J by 1 base, with 14 bases between the two germline ends. The CDR3 sequence is CASNSPGMSYNEQFF. The CDR3 region has the DNA TGTGCCAGCAATTCACCCGGGATGTCCTACAATGAGCAGTTCTTC.

This chain connects TRBV5-1 to TRBJ2-1; 12 bases line up with TRBD2. The CDR3 runs to 16 residues. V trimming: 2 bases; J trimming: 5 bases; junction bases outside the gene matches: 5. The V gene's germline CDR1 is SGHRS and CDR2 YFSETQ. The CDR3 coding sequence is TGCGCCAGCAGCTTCCCGACTAGCGGGGGAAACAATGAGCAGTTCTTC. This gives the protein CASSFPTSGGNNEQFF.

This chain connects TRBV15 to TRBJ2-5, with 7 bases fitting TRBD1. The CDR3 length is 13 residues. With 6 bases clipped from V and 11 bases from J, the junction kept 12 bases outside the gene matches. CDR1 LNHNV and CDR2 YYDKDF come from the germline V gene (reference sequence). The chain's CDR3 is CATRQTGLNEQYF. CDR3 nucleotide sequence: TGTGCCACCAGGCAGACAGGGCTTAATGAGCAGTACTTC.

In the case of this clonotype: The junction and the germline gene differ at one end; a read error may be behind it. The chain recombines TRBV29-1 with TRBJ2-2; perhaps D is TRBD1 or TRBD2 (5 bases each). CDR1 is SQVTM and CDR2 is ANQGSEA in the germline V gene. The CDR3 spans 13 residues. The CDR3 here is CSVKQANTGELFF. CDR3 coding DNA: TGCAGCGTAAAACAGGCGAACACCGGGGAGTTGTTTTTT.

This rearrangement joins TRBV18 to TRBJ1-4; no reliable D call. CDR3 length: 14 residues. The germline CDR1 and CDR2 sequences are KGHSH and LQKENI. Trimming removed 3 bases from V and 5 bases from J, with 10 bases in between. The CDR3 loop reads CASSPAISNEKLFF. CDR3 bases: TGTGCCAGCTCACCGGCTATTTCGAATGAAAAACTGTTTTTT.

V is TRBV2 and J is TRBJ2-6; no clear D. The CDR3 spans 14 residues. V was clipped by 7 bases and J by 4 bases, with 11 bases between them. Germline V CDR1 and CDR2: SNHLY, FYNNEI. The CDR3 DNA follows: TGTGCCAGCAAGTTTACGCAGGGGGCCAACGTCCTGACTTTC. Its translation: CASKFTQGANVLTF.

V usage is TRBV27 and J usage is TRBJ1-2, with 8 bases fitting TRBD1. The CDR3 extends over 15 amino acids. The V gene's germline CDR1 is MNHEY and CDR2 SMNVEV (reference sequence). V gave up 3 bases and J gave up 3 bases; unmatched junction bases: 6. CDR3 region: CASSFQGASYYGYTF. CDR3 DNA sequence: TGTGCCAGCAGTTTCCAGGGGGCAAGCTACTATGGCTACACCTTC.

The chain employs TRBV9 and TRBJ2-1; weak D call: TRBD2 (6 bases). This CDR3 contains 17 residues. The germline gives CDR1 SGDLS, CDR2 YYNGEE. V was cut by 0 bases and J by 0 bases, with 13 bases left in between. The CDR3 sequence is CASSVASEEGSYNEQFF. The CDR3 bases are TGTGCCAGCAGCGTAGCCTCCGAGGAGGGCTCCTACAATGAGCAGTTCTTC.

The V call is TRBV30, the J call TRBJ2-7; D not resolved. Germline loops: CDR1 GTSNPN, CDR2 SVGIG (reference sequence). The CDR3 totals 11 residues. V was cut by 8 bases and J by 3 bases, with 11 bases left in between. The CDR3 loop reads CATGFYYEQYF. The DNA for the CDR3 is TGTGCCACCGGCTTCTACTACGAGCAGTACTTC.

V usage is TRBV5-1 and J usage is TRBJ2-5, with 8 bases fitting TRBD1. Per the germline V gene, CDR1 is SGHRS and CDR2 is YFSETQ. The V segment lost 4 bases and the J segment 5 bases; nucleotides outside the gene matches: 7. This CDR3 comprises 14 residues. CDR3: CASSVDRALETQYF. The CDR3 nucleotides read TGCGCCAGCAGCGTGGACAGGGCCTTGGAGACCCAGTACTTC. Full variable domain (remainder filled in from reference TRBV5-1 and TRBJ2-5): KAGVTQTPRYLIKTRGQQVTLSCSPISGHRSVSWYQQTPGQGLQFLFEYFSETQRNKGNFPGRFSGRQFSNSRSEMNVSTLELGDSALYLCASSVDRALETQYFGPGTRLLVL.

A remark on this clonotype: Relative to the germline gene, one junction end is altered; a read error may explain this. The V call is TRBV29-1, the J call TRBJ1-5; D gene ambiguous. In germline, CDR1 is SQVTM, CDR2 ANQGSEA. The CDR3 covers 13 residues. CDR3 loop: CSVVVGENRPQHF. CDR3 DNA sequence: TGCAGCGTTGTTGTCGGGGAAAATCGGCCCCAGCATTTT.

This clonotype was counted once. V and J are TRBV20-1 and TRBJ2-7; D gene ambiguous. The CDR3 is 12 amino acids. From germline, CDR1 is DFQATT and CDR2 SNEGSKA (reference sequence). CDR3 protein: CSLEPTGYEQYF. The CDR3 DNA is TGCAGCCTAGAGCCTACTGGTTACGAGCAGTACTTC.

This clonotype turned up a few times. The chain carries TRBV6-5 and TRBJ2-5, with TRBD1 matching 7 bases. The J call is doubtful: the DNA matches TRBJ2-7 better. The CDR3 sequence is 14 residues long. CDR1 and CDR2 from the germline V gene are MNHEY and SVGAGI. Here the CDR3 DNA reads TGTGCCAGCAGCCGGGACAGTGCCGCCTACGAGCAGTACTTC. This gives the protein CASSRDSAAYEQYF.

The chain carries TRBV6-1 and TRBJ2-2; TRBD1 is a possible D gene (5 bases). Between the trimmed V and J ends, which lost 7 bases and 1 base, there was a span of 10 bases. CDR1 is MNHNS and CDR2 is SASEGT in the germline V gene. CDR3 length: 14 residues. The CDR3 region is CASIRQLNTGELFF. DNA for the CDR3: TGTGCCAGCATACGACAGCTGAACACCGGGGAGCTGTTTTTT.

This clonotype appeared a few times. The rearrangement joins TRBV12-3 or TRBV12-4 to TRBJ2-7; tentatively, D is TRBD2 (7 bases). The V end lost 3 bases, the J end lost 5 bases, and 14 bases lay between the germline ends. The CDR3 has 14 amino acids. CDR3 residues: CASSFGGGANEQYF. CDR3 in DNA: TGTGCCAGCAGTTTTGGGGGGGGGGCGAACGAGCAGTACTTC.

This clonotype appeared a few times. V gene TRBV18 combines with J gene TRBJ2-1; possibly TRBD2 for D (5 bases). Deletions cut 3 bases from V and 5 bases from J, with 11 bases between. Per the germline V gene, CDR1 is KGHSH and CDR2 is LQKENI. This CDR3 has 14 amino acids. CDR3 DNA: TGTGCCAGCTCACCCCGGGGTTCCCACAATGAGCAGTTCTTC. Translation: CASSPRGSHNEQFF.

The chain is built from TRBV7-9 and TRBJ2-7; 9 bases line up with TRBD2. In germline, CDR1 is SEHNR, CDR2 FQNEAQ (reference sequence). The V and J ends lost 5 bases and 7 bases, in that order; junction bases with no gene match: 12. This CDR3 is built from 15 residues. The CDR3 DNA reads as TGTGCCAGCAGCGGAGCGGGAGGTCCCTACAATGAGCAGTACTTC. Translating gives CASSGAGGPYNEQYF.

The chain is built from TRBV7-6 and TRBJ2-7; D remains unclear. The ends were cut back, 0 bases at V and 0 bases at J, with 9 bases in the middle. This CDR3 is built from 15 residues. Germline V gene sequence: CDR1 SGHVS, CDR2 FNYEAQ. The CDR3 coding sequence is TGTGCCAGCAGCTTAGCTGGGATTAGCTCCTACGAGCAGTACTTC. This sequence encodes CASSLAGISSYEQYF.